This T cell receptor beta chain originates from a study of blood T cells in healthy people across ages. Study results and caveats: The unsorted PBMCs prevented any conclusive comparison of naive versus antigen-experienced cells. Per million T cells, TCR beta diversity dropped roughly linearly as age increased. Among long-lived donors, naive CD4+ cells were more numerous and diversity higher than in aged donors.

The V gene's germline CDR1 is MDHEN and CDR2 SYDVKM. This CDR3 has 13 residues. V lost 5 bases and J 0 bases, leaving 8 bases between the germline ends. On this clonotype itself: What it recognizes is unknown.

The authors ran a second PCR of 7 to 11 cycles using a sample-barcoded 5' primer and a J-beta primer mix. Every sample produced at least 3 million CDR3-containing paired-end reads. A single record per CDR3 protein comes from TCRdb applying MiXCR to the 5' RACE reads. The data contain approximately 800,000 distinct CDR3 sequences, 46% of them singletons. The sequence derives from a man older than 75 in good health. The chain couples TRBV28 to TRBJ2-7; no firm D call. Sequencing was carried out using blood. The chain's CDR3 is CASSGYHSYEQYF. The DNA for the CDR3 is TGTGCCAGCAGTGGTTATCACTCCTACGAGCAGTACTTC.